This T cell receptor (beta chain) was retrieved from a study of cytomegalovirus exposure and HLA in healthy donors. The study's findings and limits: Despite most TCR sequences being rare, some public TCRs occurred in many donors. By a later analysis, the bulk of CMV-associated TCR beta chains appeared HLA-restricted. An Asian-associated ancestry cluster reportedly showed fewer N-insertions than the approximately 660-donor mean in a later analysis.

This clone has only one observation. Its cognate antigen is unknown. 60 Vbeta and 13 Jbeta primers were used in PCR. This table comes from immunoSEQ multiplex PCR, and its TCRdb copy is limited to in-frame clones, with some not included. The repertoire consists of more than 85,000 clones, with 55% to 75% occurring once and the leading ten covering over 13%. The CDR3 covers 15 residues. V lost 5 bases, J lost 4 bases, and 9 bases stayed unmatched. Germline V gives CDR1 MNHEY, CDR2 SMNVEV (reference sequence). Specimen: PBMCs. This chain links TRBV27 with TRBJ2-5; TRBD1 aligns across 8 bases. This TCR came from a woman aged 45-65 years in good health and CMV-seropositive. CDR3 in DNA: TGTGCCAGCAGTGTAGACAGGGGCGGAGGAGAGACCCAGTACTTC. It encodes CASSVDRGGGETQYF.